Listed below are T cell receptor beta chains from one sample, sequenced in a study of cytomegalovirus exposure and HLA in healthy donors. TCRdb keeps only in-frame clones here, not all; method: immunoSEQ multiplex PCR. The table shows about 120,000 clones, with roughly 15% occurring only once. The sequenced sample was PBMCs. Receptor source: a female donor in good health and CMV-seropositive. Both conserved end residues are part of each CDR3. The D gene is left open where the match is weak. Only some rows state a clone size, as once, few, many or a class for expanded clones.

TRBJ2-7,TRBD2,TRBV7-2,few,TGTGCCAGCAGCTTATACTGGACTAGCGGATACGAGCAGTACTTC,CASSLYWTSGYEQYF
TRBJ1-2,TRBD1,TRBV4-3,NA,TGCGCCAGCAGCCAACTCGACAGGGTCTATGGCTACACCTTC,CASSQLDRVYGYTF
TRBJ1-2,TRBD1,TRBV5-6,NA,TGTGCCAGCAGTTTCGACAGGGCTAATAGCTACACCTTC,CASSFDRANSYTF
TRBJ1-1,TRBD1,TRBV19,NA,TGTGCCAGTAGTAATGACAGGGTAGCAATATTTGAAGCTTTCTTT,CASSNDRVAIFEAFF
TRBJ2-7,NA,TRBV27,NA,TGTGCCAGCAGTTTATCACCTTTCACAGGGCAGGTCTCCTACGAGCAGTACTTC,CASSLSPFTGQVSYEQYF
TRBJ1-1,NA,TRBV5-1,NA,TGCGCCAGCCGGCAGTATGAGACAGGTAACACTGAAGCTTTCTTT,CASRQYETGNTEAFF
TRBJ2-4,TRBD2,TRBV27,NA,TGTGCCAGCAGTTTCTCGGGACTAGCGGGGGAAAACATTCAGTACTTC,CASSFSGLAGENIQYF
TRBJ2-3,NA,TRBV29-1,NA,TGCAGCGTTTTTCGGGGACACCCTAGCACAGATACGCAGTATTTT,CSVFRGHPSTDTQYF
TRBJ1-6,NA,TRBV4-1,NA,TGCGCCAGCAGCCAACCGATATTGAGCTCCTATAATTCACCCCTCCACTTT,CASSQPILSSYNSPLHF
TRBJ2-7,TRBD2,TRBV9,few,TGTGCCAGCAGCGTAGGGGTGCGGGGGGATTACGAGCAGTACTTC,CASSVGVRGDYEQYF
TRBJ2-7,NA,TRBV6-5,NA,TGTGCCAGCAGCCATGACTCTTCCGAGCAGTACTTC,CASSHDSSEQYF
TRBJ1-5,NA,TRBV27,many,TGTGCCAGCAGTTTAGTAGCGAATCAGCCCCAGCATTTT,CASSLVANQPQHF
TRBJ2-5,NA,TRBV7-9,few,TGTGCCAGCAGCTTCAGGTCTTTTGCAATGGAGACCCAGTACTTC,CASSFRSFAMETQYF
TRBJ1-4,TRBD1,TRBV28,NA,TGTGCCAGCAGAGCACAGGGGTTGGGTGAAAAACTGTTTTTT,CASRAQGLGEKLFF
TRBJ1-4,NA,TRBV10-2,few,TGCGCCAGCAGGGGCCAAGGAGGCACAGCTAATGAAAAACTGTTTTTT,CASRGQGGTANEKLFF
TRBJ1-5,NA,TRBV16,NA,TGTGCCAGCAGCCAATCGCCAGGGAATCAGCCCCAGCATTTT,CASSQSPGNQPQHF
TRBJ2-7,NA,TRBV25-1,few,TGTGCCAGCAAAAGAGACGGGAGCGGGCAGTACTTC,CASKRDGSGQYF
TRBJ1-2,TRBD1,TRBV10-3,NA,TGTGCCATCAGAGGGACAGGGCCCAACTATGGCTACACCTTC,CAIRGTGPNYGYTF
TRBJ2-1,NA,TRBV27,few,TGTGCCAGCAGTCCCGGGGGTAATGAGCAGTTCTTC,CASSPGGNEQFF
TRBJ1-5,NA,TRBV6-1,NA,TGTGCCACAAACAGGGCTGGTCAGCCCCAGCATTTT,CATNRAGQPQHF
TRBJ1-5,TRBD1,TRBV4-1,few,TGCGCCAGCAGCCAAGATTTCGGGGTGGACAGGGATCAGCCCCAGCATTTT,CASSQDFGVDRDQPQHF
TRBJ2-3,NA,TRBV4-3,NA,TGCGCCAGCAGCCAAGGCGGACTCACAGATACGCAGTATTTT,CASSQGGLTDTQYF
TRBJ1-6,NA,TRBV18,NA,TGTGCCAGCTCACTGAATTCGGGGTCGGCCTATAATTCACCCCTCCACTTT,CASSLNSGSAYNSPLHF
TRBJ1-5,NA,TRBV5-5,NA,TGTGCCAGCAGCCCGCGGGGGGCTCCCAATCAGCCCCAGCATTTT,CASSPRGAPNQPQHF
TRBJ2-1,NA,TRBV9,few,TGTGCCAGCAGCGTAGTGGGGGGTAGCTCCTACAATGAGCAGTTCTTC,CASSVVGGSSYNEQFF
TRBJ1-5,TRBD1,TRBV16,NA,TGTGCCAGCAGCCTTACGACAGGGGATAGCAATCAGCCCCAGCATTTT,CASSLTTGDSNQPQHF
TRBJ2-7,TRBD2,TRBV28,few,TGTGCCAGCAGTTTACCTACGGGGGGGCCCTCCTACGAGCAGTACTTC,CASSLPTGGPSYEQYF
TRBJ1-4,NA,TRBV4-2,few,TGTGCCAGCAGCCCGACGGCGTGGGGGCGGGCTAATGAAAAACTGTTTTTT,CASSPTAWGRANEKLFF
TRBJ2-7,TRBD2,TRBV6-1,NA,TGTGCCAGCAGTGAGGGCCCTAGCGGACCCTACGAGCAGTACTTC,CASSEGPSGPYEQYF
TRBJ1-5,NA,TRBV19,NA,TGTGCCAGTAGGGCTCCCGGGGGAGGGAGCAATCAGCCCCAGCATTTT,CASRAPGGGSNQPQHF
TRBJ2-5,NA,TRBV30,NA,TGTGCCTGGAGCGCGACAGGAGGTGAGACCCAGTACTTC,CAWSATGGETQYF
TRBJ2-7,TRBD2,TRBV9,few,TGTGCCAGCAGCGTCTTTGCTAGCGGGAACGAGCAGTACTTC,CASSVFASGNEQYF
TRBJ2-3,TRBD1,TRBV28,few,TGTGCCAGCAGTCGACGGGACAGGGCTTCCACAGATACGCAGTATTTT,CASSRRDRASTDTQYF
TRBJ2-7,TRBD2,TRBV6-6,few,TGTGCCAGCAGTTACTCCCGGACTAGCGGATTTTACGAGCAGTACTTC,CASSYSRTSGFYEQYF
TRBJ1-1,NA,TRBV7-9,NA,TGTGCCAGCAGCTTAGCGCTGGGGGGGGGAACTGAAGCTTTCTTT,CASSLALGGGTEAFF
TRBJ1-6,NA,TRBV5-4,few,TGTGCCAGCAGCTTGGTCGACAGCTCCTATAATTCACCCCTCCACTTT,CASSLVDSSYNSPLHF
TRBJ1-5,NA,TRBV5-4,few,TGTGCCAGCAGCCCTGGCGGGGACAATCAGCCCCAGCATTTT,CASSPGGDNQPQHF
TRBJ1-2,NA,TRBV7-2,NA,TGTGCCAGCAGCTTACTCCGGGACACCTATGGCTACACCTTC,CASSLLRDTYGYTF
TRBJ2-7,TRBD2,TRBV4-3,NA,TGCGCCAGCAGCCAAGACAGCGGGGGGGTCTACGAGCAGTACTTC,CASSQDSGGVYEQYF
TRBJ1-2,NA,TRBV28,NA,TGTGCCAGCAGCCTCCCCGGAGCTAACTATGGCTACACCTTC,CASSLPGANYGYTF
TRBJ1-4,TRBD1,TRBV5-4,NA,TGTGCCAGCAGCCCAAGGACAGGGTCTAATGAAAAACTGTTTTTT,CASSPRTGSNEKLFF
TRBJ1-2,TRBD1,TRBV19,few,TGTGCCAGTAGGGGAACAGGGGACTATGGCTACACCTTC,CASRGTGDYGYTF
TRBJ2-1,TRBD2,TRBV2,NA,TGTGCCAGCAGTGAAAGGAGGAGGTTAGCGGGGGGGCGGAATGAGCAGTTCTTC,CASSERRRLAGGRNEQFF
TRBJ2-7,TRBD2,TRBV28,NA,TGTGCCAGCAGTTTAGGCGGGAGGTCCTACGAGCAGTACTTC,CASSLGGRSYEQYF
TRBJ2-2,TRBD1,TRBV27,NA,TGTGCCAGCAGTTTAAATTTTCCGGGACAGGGAGGTGGGGAGCTGTTTTTT,CASSLNFPGQGGGELFF
TRBJ2-7,NA,TRBV4-1,few,TGCGCCAGCAGCCAACTAAATGGACTTAGGCGCGAGCAGTACTTC,CASSQLNGLRREQYF
TRBJ2-3,TRBD2,TRBV9,NA,TGTGCCAGCAGCACTAGCGGCACAGATACGCAGTATTTT,CASSTSGTDTQYF
TRBJ2-5,NA,TRBV29-1,NA,TGCAGCGTTTCCCAGGGGCCCGGGGAGACCCAGTACTTC,CSVSQGPGETQYF
TRBJ2-2,TRBD1,TRBV30,NA,TGTGCCTGGAGTACAGGGGGCTGGTCCGGGGAGCTGTTTTTT,CAWSTGGWSGELFF
TRBJ1-6,NA,TRBV18,NA,TGTGCCAGCTCACACAGGACCGACATCTCCCGTAATTCACCCCTCCACTTT,CASSHRTDISRNSPLHF
TRBJ1-2,NA,TRBV28,NA,TGTGCCAGCAGTCCCCACGCGGGGCCCAACTATGGCTACACCTTC,CASSPHAGPNYGYTF
TRBJ2-7,NA,TRBV19,few,TGTGCCAGTTCCTCCGTGAGCGGAAGCTACGAGCAGTACTTC,CASSSVSGSYEQYF